Each of the 22 T cell receptor beta chains below was sequenced from the same sample in a study of blood T cell repertoires in COVID-19. Measured with immunoSEQ multiplex PCR; TCRdb has only the in-frame clones, and not every one. The table includes 88,000 or so clones, around 89% detected once. Sequences were obtained from PBMCs or T cells enriched from blood (not recorded which). The source is a woman aged 50 to 65 with acute COVID-19.

The genes are TRBV5-1 and TRBJ1-2; 7 nucleotides agree with TRBD1. CDR1 is SGHRS and CDR2 is YFSETQ in the germline V gene. Trimming cost V 4 bases and J 4 bases; bases outside gene matches: 4. CDR3 length equals 13 residues. The CDR3 DNA reads TGCGCCAGCAGCCCGGGACAGATCTATGGCTACACCTTC. Its protein is CASSPGQIYGYTF.

Here the CDR3 DNA reads TGTGCCAGCAGCACAGAGGAGGACTTATACAATGAGCAGTTCTTC. It yields the protein CASSTEEDLYNEQFF. The chain is built from TRBV2 and TRBJ2-1, with D possibly TRBD2 on 5 matching bases. Trimming left V 6 bases short and J 4 bases short, with 16 bases between. Germline CDR1 is SNHLY and CDR2 is FYNNEI. The CDR3 sequence is 15 residues long.

This rearrangement joins TRBV2 to TRBJ1-1, with a weak D call TRBD1 (6 bases). There are 14 residues in the CDR3. The germline CDR1 and CDR2 sequences are SNHLY and FYNNEI. Trimming left V 8 bases short and J 0 bases short, with 13 bases between. The CDR3 region has the DNA TGTGCCAGCGGGGGCAGCACCATGAACACTGAAGCTTTCTTT. This sequence encodes CASGGSTMNTEAFF.

In this sample, this clone turned up many times. J is TRBJ2-7 and V is TRBV7-3; 12 nucleotides match TRBD2. Unmatched junction bases numbered 9, after V lost 6 bases and J lost 3 bases. The CDR3 has 16 amino acids. In germline, CDR1 is SGHTA, CDR2 FQGTGA. This CDR3 is CASSRRLAGDRYEQYF. The CDR3 bases are TGTGCCAGCAGTCGACGACTAGCGGGAGATCGCTACGAGCAGTACTTC.

CDR3 loop: CAWSRGGDTQYF. DNA for the CDR3: TGTGCCTGGAGTCGGGGGGGTGATACGCAGTATTTT. The chain employs TRBV30 and TRBJ2-3; 8 nucleotides match TRBD2. The trim removed 2 bases at V and 6 bases at J, leaving 1 base unmatched. Germline V gene data show CDR1 as GTSNPN and CDR2 as SVGIG (reference sequence). The CDR3 has 12 residues.

This chain joins TRBV5-1 and TRBJ2-7; 12 positions agree with TRBD2. Germline lookup yields CDR1 SGHRS and CDR2 YFSETQ. The CDR3 runs 16 residues. With 0 bases clipped from V and 2 bases from J, the junction kept 3 bases outside the gene matches. The CDR3 DNA reads as TGCGCCAGCAGCTTGGGTCCTAGCGGGAGGGCCTACGAGCAGTACTTC. Translated: CASSLGPSGRAYEQYF.

J is TRBJ1-6 and V is TRBV6-2 or TRBV6-3; 9 bases are a match to TRBD1. Trimming at V came to 6 bases and at J to 5 bases, leaving 5 bases not matched to a gene. Germline values: CDR1 MNHEY, CDR2 SVGEGT. The CDR3 extends over 15 amino acids. The CDR3 here is CASSPGQGDNSPLHF. The CDR3 DNA is TGTGCCAGCAGCCCGGGACAGGGTGATAATTCACCCCTCCACTTT.

The gene calls are TRBV29-1 and TRBJ1-2, with D unclear. The CDR3 totals 10 residues. V lost 5 bases, J lost 6 bases, and 7 bases lay in between. The germline CDR1 and CDR2 sequences are SQVTM and ANQGSEA. This CDR3 reads CSVLGDGYTF. The CDR3 coding sequence is TGCAGCGTTCTCGGAGATGGCTACACCTTC.

The rearrangement uses TRBV6-5 and TRBJ1-1; maybe TRBD1 (5 bases). The CDR3 is 14 amino acids. Germline lookup yields CDR1 MNHEY and CDR2 SVGAGI. The V end lost 5 bases, the J end lost 3 bases, and 13 bases lay between the germline ends. The CDR3 loop reads CASSLPTEYTEAFF. The CDR3 DNA is TGTGCCAGCAGTCTTCCGACAGAGTACACTGAAGCTTTCTTT.

This rearrangement joins TRBV6-1 to TRBJ1-3, with a tentative D call TRBD1 (5 bases). Germline V gene data show CDR1 as MNHNS and CDR2 as SASEGT. The length of the CDR3 is 17 residues. Between the trimmed V and J ends, which lost 0 bases and 3 bases, there was a span of 15 bases. CDR3 amino acids: CASSEAAGDRLGNTIYF. The CDR3 DNA is TGTGCCAGCAGTGAAGCGGCCGGAGACAGACTTGGAAACACCATATATTTT.

The chain is built from TRBV5-1 and TRBJ1-4, with 9 positions matching TRBD1. Trimming took 4 bases from V and 7 from J; bases not matched to a gene: 8. Germline CDR1 SGHRS, CDR2 YFSETQ. The CDR3 consists of 15 residues. CDR3 DNA: TGCGCCAGCAGCATGGGACAGGGCGGCGGTGAAAAACTGTTTTTT. This gives the protein CASSMGQGGGEKLFF.

This chain links TRBV28 with TRBJ1-2; D call uncertain. Trimming shortened V by 4 bases and J by 4 bases, and 19 bases separated the two germline ends. CDR3 length: 16 amino acids. Germline V gives CDR1 MDHEN, CDR2 SYDVKM. As DNA, the CDR3 is TGTGCCAGCAGTTCGTTTGGGAGGGCTCGGGCCTATGGCTACACCTTC. Its protein product is CASSSFGRARAYGYTF.

V gene TRBV30 combines with J gene TRBJ1-4; tentatively, D is TRBD1 (6 bases). Germline assignment: CDR1 GTSNPN and CDR2 SVGIG (reference sequence). CDR3 size: 14 residues. Trimming cost V 2 bases and J 4 bases, with 11 bases left between them. CDR3 residues: CAWSMGAFNEKLFF. The CDR3 coding sequence is TGTGCCTGGAGTATGGGGGCTTTTAATGAAAAACTGTTTTTT. The complete variable domain, with remaining parts taken from reference TRBV30 and TRBJ1-4, reads SQTIHQWPATLVQPVGSPLSLECTVEGTSNPNLYWYRQAAGRGLQLLFYSVGIGQISSEVPQNLSASRPQDRQFILSSKKLLLSDSGFYLCAWSMGAFNEKLFFGSGTQLSVL.

This chain uses TRBV11-2 with TRBJ1-1; 8 bases map to TRBD1. The CDR3 is 19 residues long. Unmatched junction bases numbered 13, after V lost 1 base and J lost 0 bases. Germline CDR1 reads SGHAT; CDR2 reads FQNNGV. The CDR3 coding sequence is TGTGCCAGCAGCTTAGGCGGAATTGGACAGGGCTACATGAACACTGAAGCTTTCTTT. Protein sequence: CASSLGGIGQGYMNTEAFF.

J is TRBJ2-7 and V is TRBV18; tentatively, D is TRBD1 (6 bases). Germline V gene data show CDR1 as KGHSH and CDR2 as LQKENI. The CDR3 sequence is 13 residues long. V lost 3 bases and J 11 bases, leaving 17 bases between the germline ends. The CDR3 sequence is CASSPRDRTAEYF. CDR3 coding DNA: TGTGCCAGCTCACCTCGAGACAGGACGGCCGAGTACTTC.

The chain couples TRBV30 to TRBJ2-2, with 9 bases aligning to TRBD1. The CDR3 loop spans 12 amino acids. Unmatched junction bases numbered 6, after V lost 3 bases and J lost 13 bases. CDR1 is GTSNPN and CDR2 is SVGIG in the germline V gene (reference sequence). The DNA of the CDR3 is TGTGCCTGGAGGCATCCGGGACAGGGGCTGTTTTTT. Translated, it gives CAWRHPGQGLFF.

The chain links TRBV5-4 to TRBJ1-5; weak D call: TRBD1 (6 bases). CDR1 is SGHNT and CDR2 is YYREEE in the germline V gene (reference sequence). This CDR3 spans 15 amino acids. Trimming took off 0 bases at V and 5 bases at J, with 12 bases between the two ends. This CDR3 reads CASSLDQGPHQPQHF. The DNA of the CDR3 is TGTGCCAGCAGCTTGGATCAGGGGCCCCATCAGCCCCAGCATTTT.

The rearrangement uses TRBV18 and TRBJ2-6; 9 nucleotides agree with TRBD2. The CDR3 consists of 18 residues. Unmatched junction bases numbered 8, after V lost 3 bases and J lost 2 bases. Germline loops: CDR1 KGHSH, CDR2 LQKENI. The CDR3 DNA reads TGTGCCAGCTCACCCTACTTTCCTAGCGGGACTGGGGCCAACGTCCTGACTTTC. This encodes CASSPYFPSGTGANVLTF.

The genes are TRBV7-8 and TRBJ2-3, with D maybe TRBD2 (6 bases). Trimming cost V 3 bases and J 4 bases, with 11 bases left between them. This CDR3 has 14 residues. Germline CDR1 SGHVS, CDR2 FQNEAQ. The CDR3 loop is CASSFRREPDTQYF. CDR3 DNA sequence: TGTGCCAGCAGCTTTAGGAGGGAGCCAGATACGCAGTATTTT.

The chain is built from TRBV7-2 and TRBJ1-6, with D unresolved. This CDR3 contains 12 residues. CDR1 SGHTA and CDR2 FQGNSA come from the germline V gene. Trimming removed 4 bases from V and 7 bases from J, with 5 bases in between. The DNA for the CDR3 is TGTGCCAGCAGCTCAGGAAATTCACCCCTCCACTTT. This encodes CASSSGNSPLHF.

This clone was observed a single time. This sequence joins TRBV20-1 and TRBJ2-7; 11 nucleotides line up with TRBD1. Germline CDR1 DFQATT, CDR2 SNEGSKA (reference sequence). The CDR3 spans 15 residues. V lost 3 bases, J lost 0 bases, and 4 bases stayed unmatched. The CDR3 DNA sequence: TGCAGTGCTAGTTCCGGGACAGGGGGCTCCTACGAGCAGTACTTC. Translation: CSASSGTGGSYEQYF.

V gene TRBV5-4 combines with J gene TRBJ1-6; weak D call: TRBD1 (6 bases). The germline gives CDR1 SGHNT, CDR2 YYREEE (reference sequence). V lost 2 bases, J lost 10 bases, and 16 bases lay in between. This CDR3 has 15 residues. DNA of the CDR3: TGTGCCAGCAGCTTCCAGGGGCTTGCGGTGTCACCCCTCCACTTT. Translating gives CASSFQGLAVSPLHF.